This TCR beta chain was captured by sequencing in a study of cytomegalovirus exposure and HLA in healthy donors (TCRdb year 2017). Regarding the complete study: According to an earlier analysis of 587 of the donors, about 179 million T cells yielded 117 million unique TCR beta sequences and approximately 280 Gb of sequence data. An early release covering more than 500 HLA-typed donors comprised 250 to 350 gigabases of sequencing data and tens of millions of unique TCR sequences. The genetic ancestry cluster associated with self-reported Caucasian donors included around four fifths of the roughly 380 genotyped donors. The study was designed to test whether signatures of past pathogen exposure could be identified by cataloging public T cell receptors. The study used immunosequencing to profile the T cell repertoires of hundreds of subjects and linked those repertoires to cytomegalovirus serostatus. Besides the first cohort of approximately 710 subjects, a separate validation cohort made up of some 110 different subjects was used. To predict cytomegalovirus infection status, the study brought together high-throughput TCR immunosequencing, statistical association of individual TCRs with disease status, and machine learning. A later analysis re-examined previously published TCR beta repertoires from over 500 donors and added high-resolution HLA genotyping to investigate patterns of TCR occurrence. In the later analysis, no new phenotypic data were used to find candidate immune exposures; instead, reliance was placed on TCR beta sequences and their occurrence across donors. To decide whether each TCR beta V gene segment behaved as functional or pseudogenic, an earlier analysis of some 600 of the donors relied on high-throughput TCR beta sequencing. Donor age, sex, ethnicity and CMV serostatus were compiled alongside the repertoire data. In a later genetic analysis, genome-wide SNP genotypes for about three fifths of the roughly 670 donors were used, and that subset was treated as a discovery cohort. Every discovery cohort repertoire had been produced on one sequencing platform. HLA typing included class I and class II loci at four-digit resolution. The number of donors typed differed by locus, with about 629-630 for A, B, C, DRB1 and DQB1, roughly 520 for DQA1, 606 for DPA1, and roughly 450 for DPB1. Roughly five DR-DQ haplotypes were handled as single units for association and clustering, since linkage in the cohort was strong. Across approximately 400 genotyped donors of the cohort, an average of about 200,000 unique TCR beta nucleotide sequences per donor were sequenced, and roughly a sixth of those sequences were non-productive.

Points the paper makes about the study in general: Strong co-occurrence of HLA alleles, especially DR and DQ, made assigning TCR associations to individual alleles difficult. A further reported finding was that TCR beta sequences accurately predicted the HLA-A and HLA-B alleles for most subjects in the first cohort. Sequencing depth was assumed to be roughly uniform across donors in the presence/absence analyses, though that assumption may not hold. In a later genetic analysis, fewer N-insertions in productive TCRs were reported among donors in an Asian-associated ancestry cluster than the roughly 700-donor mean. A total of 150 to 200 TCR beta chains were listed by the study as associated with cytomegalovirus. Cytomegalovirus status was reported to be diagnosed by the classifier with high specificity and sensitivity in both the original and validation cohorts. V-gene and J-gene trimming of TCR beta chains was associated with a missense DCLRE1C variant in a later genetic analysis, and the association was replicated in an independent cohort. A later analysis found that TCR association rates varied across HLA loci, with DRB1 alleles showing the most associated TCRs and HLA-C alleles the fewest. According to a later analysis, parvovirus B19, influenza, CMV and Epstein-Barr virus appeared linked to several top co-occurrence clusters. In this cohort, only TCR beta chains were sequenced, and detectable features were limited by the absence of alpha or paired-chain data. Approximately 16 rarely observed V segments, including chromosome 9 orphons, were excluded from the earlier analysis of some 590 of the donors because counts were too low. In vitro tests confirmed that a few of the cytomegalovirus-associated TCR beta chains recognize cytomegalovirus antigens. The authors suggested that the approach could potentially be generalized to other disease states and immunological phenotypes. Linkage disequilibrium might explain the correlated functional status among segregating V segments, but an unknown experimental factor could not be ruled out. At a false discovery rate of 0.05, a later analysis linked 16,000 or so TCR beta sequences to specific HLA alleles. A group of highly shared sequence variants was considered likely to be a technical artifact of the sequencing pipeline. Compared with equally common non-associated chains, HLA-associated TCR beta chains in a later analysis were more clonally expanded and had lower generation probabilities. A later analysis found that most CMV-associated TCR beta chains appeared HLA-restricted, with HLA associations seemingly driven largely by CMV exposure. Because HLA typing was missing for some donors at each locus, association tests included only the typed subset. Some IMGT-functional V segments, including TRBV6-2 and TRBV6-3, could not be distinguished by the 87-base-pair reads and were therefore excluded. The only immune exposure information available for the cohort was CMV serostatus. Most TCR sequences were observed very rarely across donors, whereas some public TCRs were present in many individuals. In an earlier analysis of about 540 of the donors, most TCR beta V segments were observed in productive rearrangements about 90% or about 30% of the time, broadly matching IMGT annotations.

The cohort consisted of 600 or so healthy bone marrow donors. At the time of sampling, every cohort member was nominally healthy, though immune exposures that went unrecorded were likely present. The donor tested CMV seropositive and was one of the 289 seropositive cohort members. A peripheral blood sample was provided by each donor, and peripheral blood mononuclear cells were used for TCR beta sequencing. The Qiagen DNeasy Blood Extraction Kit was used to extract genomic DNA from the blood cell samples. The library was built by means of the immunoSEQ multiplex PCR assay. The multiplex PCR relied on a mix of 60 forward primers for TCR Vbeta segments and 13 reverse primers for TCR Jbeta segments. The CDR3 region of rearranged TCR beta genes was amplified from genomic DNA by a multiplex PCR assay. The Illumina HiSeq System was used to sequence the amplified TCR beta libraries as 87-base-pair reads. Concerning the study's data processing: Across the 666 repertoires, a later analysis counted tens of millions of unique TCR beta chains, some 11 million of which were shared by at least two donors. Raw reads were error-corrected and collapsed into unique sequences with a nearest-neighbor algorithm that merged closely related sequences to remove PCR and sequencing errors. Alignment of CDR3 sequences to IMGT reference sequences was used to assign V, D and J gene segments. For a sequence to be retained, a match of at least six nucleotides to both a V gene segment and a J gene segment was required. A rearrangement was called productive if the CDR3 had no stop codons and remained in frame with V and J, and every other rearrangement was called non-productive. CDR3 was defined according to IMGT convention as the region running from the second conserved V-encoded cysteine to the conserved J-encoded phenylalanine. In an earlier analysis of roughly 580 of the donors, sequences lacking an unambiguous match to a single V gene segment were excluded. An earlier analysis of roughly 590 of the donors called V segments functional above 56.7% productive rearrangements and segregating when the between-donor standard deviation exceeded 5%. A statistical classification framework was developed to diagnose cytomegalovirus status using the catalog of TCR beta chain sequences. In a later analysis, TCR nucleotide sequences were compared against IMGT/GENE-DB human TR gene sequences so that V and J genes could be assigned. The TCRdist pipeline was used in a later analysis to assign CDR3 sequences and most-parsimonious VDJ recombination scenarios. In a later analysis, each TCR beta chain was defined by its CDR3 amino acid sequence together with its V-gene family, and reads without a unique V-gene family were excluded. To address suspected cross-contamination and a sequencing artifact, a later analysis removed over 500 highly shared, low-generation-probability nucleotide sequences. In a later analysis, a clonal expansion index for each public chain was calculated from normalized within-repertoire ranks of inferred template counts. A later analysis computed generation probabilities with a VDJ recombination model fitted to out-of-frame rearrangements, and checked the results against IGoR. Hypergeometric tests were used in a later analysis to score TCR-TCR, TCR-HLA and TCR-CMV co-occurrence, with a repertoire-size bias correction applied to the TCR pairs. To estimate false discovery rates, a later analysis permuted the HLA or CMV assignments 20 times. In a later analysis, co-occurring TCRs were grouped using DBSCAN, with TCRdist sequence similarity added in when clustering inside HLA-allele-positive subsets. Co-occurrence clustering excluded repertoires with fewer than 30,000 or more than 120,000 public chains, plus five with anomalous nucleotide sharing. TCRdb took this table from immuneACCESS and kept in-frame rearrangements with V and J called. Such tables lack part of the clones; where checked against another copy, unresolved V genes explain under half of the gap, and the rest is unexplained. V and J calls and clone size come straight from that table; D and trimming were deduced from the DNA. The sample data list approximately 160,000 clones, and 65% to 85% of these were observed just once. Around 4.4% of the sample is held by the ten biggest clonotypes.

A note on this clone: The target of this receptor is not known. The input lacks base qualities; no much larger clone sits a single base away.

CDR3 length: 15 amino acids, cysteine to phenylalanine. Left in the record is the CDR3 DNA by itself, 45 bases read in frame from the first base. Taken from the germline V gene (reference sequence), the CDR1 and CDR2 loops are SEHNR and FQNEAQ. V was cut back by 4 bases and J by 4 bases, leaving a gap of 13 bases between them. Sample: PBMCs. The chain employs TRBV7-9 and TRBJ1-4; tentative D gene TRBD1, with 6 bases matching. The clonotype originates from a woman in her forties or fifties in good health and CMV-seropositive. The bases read TGTGCCAGCAGCTCTCCAGGGACACTTAATGAAAAACTGTTTTTT. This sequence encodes CASSSPGTLNEKLFF.